The 4 T cell receptor beta chains listed next were all sequenced from one sample in a study of molecular identifiers for immune sequencing clone quantification (dated by TCRdb to about 2018). The library was made by PCR. TCRdb records Illumina HiSeq 4000 as the sequencer. TCRdb reanalyzed the raw reads on its own, using fastp at Q25 for trimming and MiXCR for clone calling, and kept in-frame beta chains. Rows with a matching CDR3 protein are joined into one entry that keeps the most common DNA and genes. A total of about 320,000 distinct CDR3 sequences appear in this sample, about 22% of them only once. The ten largest make up more than 0.8% of the sample. Sequenced sample: naive CD8+ T cells from blood, with Jurkat cell RNA spiked in. Per the publication, the cell subset or site label means: FACS-sorted CD8+CD4-CCR7+CD45RA+ naive T cells. The receptors were sampled from a human donor in good health. Some libraries in this study had Jurkat cell RNA spiked in.

This clonotype was detected ten times or more. The chain employs TRBV7-9 and TRBJ2-4; D remains unclear. The CDR3 is 12 residues long. Trimming took 5 bases from V and 5 from J, leaving 7 bases between them. Germline values: CDR1 SEHNR, CDR2 FQNEAQ (reference sequence). DNA for the CDR3: TGTGCCAGCAGCACACGGGAAAACATTCAGTACTTC. Its protein product is CASSTRENIQYF.

This clonotype was recorded many times. The chain joins TRBV6-5 to TRBJ2-7; 7 positions agree with TRBD2. CDR1 and CDR2 from the germline V gene are MNHEY and SVGAGI. Unmatched junction bases numbered 2, after V lost 0 bases and J lost 0 bases. This CDR3 is built from 15 residues. The CDR3: CASSYSGGISYEQYF. In nucleotides, the CDR3 is TGTGCCAGCAGTTACTCGGGAGGGATCTCCTACGAGCAGTACTTC.

This clonotype was found many times. The rearrangement uses TRBV6-5 and TRBJ2-7; D may be TRBD1 or TRBD2 (5 bases each). CDR1 is MNHEY and CDR2 is SVGAGI in the germline V gene. The CDR3 contains 14 residues. Deletions cut 6 bases from V and 0 bases from J, with 12 bases between. CDR3 nucleotides: TGTGCCAGCAGGCCGGGACCCAGCTCCTACGAGCAGTACTTC. Protein sequence: CASRPGPSSYEQYF.

This clonotype was detected only a few times. The chain couples TRBV19 to TRBJ2-2, with 7 positions matching TRBD1. The germline V gene encodes CDR1 LNHDA and CDR2 SQIVND (reference sequence). This CDR3 contains 16 residues. Trimming cost V 4 bases and J 2 bases; bases outside gene matches: 7. The CDR3 protein is CASSTRGRVNTGELFF. CDR3 DNA: TGTGCCAGTAGTACCAGGGGGAGAGTCAACACCGGGGAGCTGTTTTTT.